This TCR beta chain emerged from a study of T cell changes during pregnancy in multiple sclerosis. Repertoires were generated with immunoSEQ multiplex PCR, while TCRdb's copy carries only in-frame clones and drops some. The table includes fewer than 65,000 clones, roughly nine tenths detected once. The CDR3 is 18 amino acids. Trimming removed 0 bases from V and 4 bases from J; junction bases left unmatched: 12. In germline, CDR1 is SGDLS, CDR2 YYNGEE. This receptor was taken from a female donor with multiple sclerosis, enrolled in a pregnancy study. This chain connects TRBV9 to TRBJ2-1, with 8 bases matching TRBD1. This sample comprised CD4+ T cells from peripheral blood mononuclear cells, obtained in the first trimester of pregnancy. CDR3 amino acids: CASSVVGQASFVYNEQFF. As DNA, the CDR3 is TGTGCCAGCAGCGTAGTGGGACAGGCTAGTTTTGTGTACAATGAGCAGTTCTTC.